This TCR beta chain was captured in a study of a mutant IDH1 vaccine in newly diagnosed glioma. On the study more broadly: Vaccinations were initiated 4-6 weeks following radiotherapy alone, or were given together with temozolomide cycles. The week-35 safety follow-up was V12, and the week-47 study end was V13. Previous treatment comprised radiotherapy, temozolomide, or both, mostly both.

Time point noted: week 47, end of study. Each dose delivered 300 ug of mutant IDH1 20-mer peptide subcutaneously with imiquimod. Of note for this clone: Its target is unknown.

Between the trimmed V and J ends, which lost 3 bases and 2 bases, there was a span of 8 bases. The CDR3 totals 14 residues. CDR1 is LNHDA and CDR2 is SQIVND in the germline V gene (reference sequence). The method was immunoSEQ multiplex PCR; TCRdb's version includes in-frame clones alone and lacks a portion of them. The table lists 77,000 or so clones, more than 80% of them singletons. This rearrangement joins TRBV19 to TRBJ1-5; D not resolved. This material consisted of PBMCs, taken from a glioma patient whose treatment included an IDH1 peptide vaccine. This sequence was found in a man aged 40-49 years with glioma. The CDR3 region is CASSIRAGNQPQHF. For the CDR3, the DNA is TGTGCCAGTAGTATTCGGGCAGGCAATCAGCCCCAGCATTTT. The complete variable domain, with remaining parts taken from reference TRBV19 and TRBJ1-5, reads DGGITQSPKYLFRKEGQNVTLSCEQNLNHDAMYWYRQDPGQGLRLIYYSQIVNDFQKGDIAEGYSVSREKKESFPLTVTSAQKNPTAFYLCASSIRAGNQPQHFGDGTRLSIL.